This TCR beta chain comes out of a study of Ad26.COV2.S vaccination and SARS-CoV-2 variants (dated by TCRdb to 2020 to 2022). For context, the study as a whole: Vaccine-arm donors came from COV1001, a multicentre, randomized, double-blind, placebo-controlled phase I-IIa trial of Ad26.COV2.S in healthy adults. Ad26.COV2.S was given intramuscularly at 5x10^10 or 1x10^11 viral particles, as a single shot or as two shots 56 days apart. TCRbeta repertoire sequencing was used to assess the specificity and breadth of SARS-CoV-2-reactive T cell receptors after Ad26.COV2.S vaccination. A total of some 30 samples were included in the TCR-sequenced set, comprising around 20 Ad26.COV2.S vaccine recipients, 5 placebo recipients and 8 SARS-CoV-2 convalescent individuals. Trial participants were randomized into five groups of five: low-dose or high-dose Ad26.COV2.S given once or twice, or placebo on both occasions. Throughout the experiments and outcome assessment, investigators stayed blinded to trial group allocation. What the study reported, not specific to this receptor: After vaccination, substantial breadth of spike-specific CD8+ and CD4+ T cell responses was reported. Vaccine and placebo recipients had comparable non-spike TCR breadth, which fits with the vaccine containing only spike. Ad26.COV2.S recipients had higher spike-specific TCR breadth than placebo recipients (P = 0.0014). The authors noted that the TCR breadth and depth analyses may have underestimated total T cell responses. Comparing responses between vaccine doses or regimens was not something the study was powered to do.

The immunoSEQ Assay was the method used to sequence TCRbeta CDR3 regions. After extraction, genomic DNA underwent amplification by bias-controlled multiplex PCR, followed by high-throughput sequencing. The paper's data handling went like this. Collapsing and filtering of sequences were performed to quantify the absolute abundance of each unique TCRbeta CDR3 region. T cell fraction was estimated by normalizing TCRbeta template counts to usable DNA, which was measured by amplifying reference genes present in all nucleated cells. Repertoire TCRs were annotated as SARS-CoV-2-specific when V gene, CDR3 amino acid sequence and J gene were exactly matched to a known reactive TCR set. The reference SARS-CoV-2 TCR set was obtained from MIRA and was filtered for enrichment in COVID-19-positive ImmuneCODE repertoires, whereby public or cross-reactive TCRs were removed. Drawing on the MIRA antigens, annotated TCRs were analysed further at the level of specific ORF or position within ORF. Breadth was defined as annotated unique rearrangements over total unique productive rearrangements; depth was the summed frequency of those rearrangements. Two-sided Wilcoxon rank-sum tests were applied when comparing TCR breadth between groups. The source is immuneACCESS, and TCRdb retained only in-frame sequences with V and J called. Part of the clones is not carried over; for the studies checked, unresolved V genes explain less than half of this, and the remainder is unexplained. The D gene and trimming were derived from the DNA, and the V and J assignments and clone size from that table. This sample comprises 350,000 to 400,000 clones, 70% to 90% of them detected only once. 3% to 3.5% of the sample belongs to the ten largest clones.

Per the publication, the treatment or condition label means: over 15 received Ad26.COV2.S at low or high dose, single or two shots; 5 received placebo; per-sample allocation not given. For vaccine and placebo recipients, the sequenced repertoires came from samples collected on day 63 after the first injection. Cohort 1b enrolled about two dozen adults aged 18-55 years at a single site in Boston, USA, between 29 July and 7 August 2020. Ad26.COV2.S was a replication-incompetent adenovirus type 26 vector that expressed a prefusion-stabilized SARS-CoV-2 spike protein derived from the original Wuhan strain. On this clone itself: Its antigen target is currently unknown. No quality values exist for individual bases; no much larger clone is one base distant. The identical CDR3 is also encoded by other nucleotide sequences in the sample.

This TCR derives from a person between 18 and 59 years old who received the Ad26.COV2.S COVID-19 vaccine or a placebo. The sample in question was peripheral blood, obtained in a trial of Ad26.COV2.S vaccine versus placebo.

The bases are TGTGCCAGCAGCTTAGTGGGTAACACTGAAGCTTTCTTT. It translates to CASSLVGNTEAFF. In this chain, TRBV13 is recombined with TRBJ1-1; too little of a D gene remains to name it. CDR1 and CDR2 are read off the germline V gene (reference sequence) as PRHDT and FYEKMQ. V sheds 1 base and J sheds 2 bases, leaving 5 bases between their ends. Reading from cysteine to phenylalanine, the CDR3 counts 13 amino acids. Only the CDR3 portion is preserved as DNA: 39 bases, with reading frame beginning at the first base.